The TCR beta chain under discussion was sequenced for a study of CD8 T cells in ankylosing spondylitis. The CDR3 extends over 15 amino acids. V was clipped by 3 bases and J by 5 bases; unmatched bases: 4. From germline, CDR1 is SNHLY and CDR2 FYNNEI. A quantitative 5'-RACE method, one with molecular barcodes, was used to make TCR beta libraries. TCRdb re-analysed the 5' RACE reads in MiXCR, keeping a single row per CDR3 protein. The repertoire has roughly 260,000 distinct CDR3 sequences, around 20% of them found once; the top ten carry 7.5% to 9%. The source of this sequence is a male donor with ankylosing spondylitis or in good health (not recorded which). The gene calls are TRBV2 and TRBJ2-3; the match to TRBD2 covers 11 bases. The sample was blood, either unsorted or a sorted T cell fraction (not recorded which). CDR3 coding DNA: TGTGCCAGCAGTGAGGAGCTAGCGGGGGGAGATACGCAGTATTTT. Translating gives CASSEELAGGDTQYF.